This TCR beta chain was profiled in a study of T cells after yellow fever vaccination. General observations from the study: Any FACS-sorted repertoire could hold abundant clonotypes that contaminate it from the bulk population. Reappearing after the booster were most of the clones from primary vaccination (around 96% CD4, 85% to 90% CD8).

The 5'RACE template-switching step produced TCR cDNA and added a universal primer site and UMIs. TCRdb itself ran the 5' RACE reads through MiXCR, one entry per CDR3 protein. This table holds 200,000 to 250,000 distinct CDR3 sequences, about 3% found once. Germline-derived CDR1 and CDR2 are SGHVS and FNYEAQ. There are 14 residues in the CDR3. The ends were cut back, 5 bases at V and 1 base at J, with 11 bases in the middle. Worth noting for this clonotype: Its antigen is still unknown.

The chain employs TRBV7-6 and TRBJ1-1; D uncertain. This specimen was CD4+ T cells sorted from PBMCs, taken 10 days after the yellow fever booster vaccination. This receptor was taken from a man between 18 and 35 years old who received the YFV17D yellow fever vaccine. CDR3: CASSPPRENTEAFF. Here the CDR3 DNA reads TGTGCCAGCAGCCCCCCGAGGGAGAACACTGAAGCTTTCTTT.